These 8 T cell receptor beta chains were all obtained from the same sample, sequenced in a study of cytomegalovirus exposure and HLA in healthy donors. PCR used 60 Vbeta primers and 13 Jbeta primers. Repertoires were generated with immunoSEQ multiplex PCR, while TCRdb's copy carries only in-frame clones and drops some. Of around 220,000 clones detected, around 83% appear once; the ten largest clones hold about 1.4%. The sample comprised PBMCs. These receptor sequences come from a girl between 10 and 17 years old in good health and CMV-seronegative.

This clone showed up just once. V gene TRBV28 combines with J gene TRBJ2-3; 7 positions agree with TRBD2. Per the germline V gene, CDR1 is MDHEN and CDR2 is SYDVKM. Trimming cost V 4 bases and J 3 bases; bases outside gene matches: 4. The CDR3 has 14 residues. Here the CDR3 reads CASSSGLNTDTQYF. CDR3 bases: TGTGCCAGCAGTTCGGGACTAAATACAGATACGCAGTATTTT.

The chain uses TRBV6-6 and TRBJ2-7, with 9 bases aligning to TRBD1. This CDR3 contains 16 residues. Looked up from germline, CDR1 is MNHNY and CDR2 is SVGAGI (reference sequence). Unmatched junction bases numbered 11, after V lost 6 bases and J lost 2 bases. CDR3 nucleotide sequence: TGTGCCAGCAGACTAAAATCCGGGACAGGGCCCTACGAGCAGTACTTC. Translation: CASRLKSGTGPYEQYF.

This sequence joins TRBV7-9 and TRBJ2-7; D perhaps matches TRBD1 (6 bases). Germline CDR1 and CDR2: SEHNR and FQNEAQ (reference sequence). CDR3 size: 15 residues. V lost 6 bases and J lost 1, with 16 bases in between. This chain's CDR3 is CASSRRDKRSYEQYF. DNA for the CDR3: TGTGCCAGCAGTCGCCGGGACAAACGGTCCTACGAGCAGTACTTC.

This clone was detected only a few times. This chain links TRBV5-1 with TRBJ1-2; D might be TRBD1 (6 bases). The CDR3 is made up of 14 amino acids. The germline gives CDR1 SGHRS, CDR2 YFSETQ. V shed 5 bases and J shed 6 bases, with 17 bases lying between them. CDR3 in DNA: TGCGCCAGCAGTTATTTCGAACAGGGAAATGGCTACACCTTC. This gives the protein CASSYFEQGNGYTF.

This clone was counted only a few times. The rearrangement joins TRBV6-1 to TRBJ2-7; D might be TRBD2 (6 bases). The CDR3 has 15 amino acids. Germline V gene lookup returns CDR1 MNHNS and CDR2 SASEGT. Trimming took 3 bases from V and 5 from J, leaving 17 bases between them. CDR3 in DNA: TGTGCCAGCAGTGAGAGGGGACTTCTTCGGGACGAGCAGTACTTC. It is translated as CASSERGLLRDEQYF.

This clone was found once. The chain uses TRBV19 and TRBJ1-3; D is uncertain. Trimming shortened V by 5 bases and J by 2 bases, and 10 bases separated the two germline ends. Germline CDR1 and CDR2: LNHDA and SQIVND (reference sequence). The CDR3 runs to 14 residues. CDR3 amino acids: CASSVGATGNTIYF. DNA of the CDR3: TGTGCCAGTAGTGTGGGCGCAACTGGAAACACCATATATTTT.

The chain couples TRBV10-3 to TRBJ2-2, with unresolved D. This CDR3 comprises 13 residues. V lost 6 bases, J lost 1 base, and 6 bases lay in between. Germline CDR1 is ENHRY and CDR2 is SYGVKD. CDR3 loop: CAIRHLNTGELFF. The CDR3 DNA follows: TGTGCCATCAGGCACTTGAACACCGGGGAGCTGTTTTTT.

This chain joins TRBV7-2 and TRBJ2-1, with D tentatively TRBD2 (5 bases). The CDR3 sequence is 14 residues long. V shed 4 bases and J shed 7 bases, with 14 bases lying between them. Germline CDR1 is SGHTA and CDR2 is FQGNSA. The CDR3 bases are TGTGCCAGCAGCTCTAGCCTGGGCTGGAATGAGCAGTTCTTC. Its translation is CASSSSLGWNEQFF.